Described below is a single T cell receptor beta chain sequence and its context. Its cognate antigen has yet to be identified. Base qualities are not provided; no much larger clone lies one nucleotide away. This specimen belongs to a study of cytomegalovirus exposure and HLA in healthy donors (dated by TCRdb to the late 2010s). Background on the whole study: According to an earlier analysis of 587 of the donors, about 170 million T cells yielded 117 million unique TCR beta sequences and approximately 300 Gb of sequence data. Donor age, sex, ethnicity and CMV serostatus were compiled together with the repertoire data. Of the roughly 400 genotyped donors, around 81% fell in the genetic ancestry cluster associated with self-reported Caucasian donors. Using immunosequencing, the study profiled T cell repertoires from fewer than 700 subjects and related those repertoires to cytomegalovirus serostatus. On average, around 230,000 unique TCR beta nucleotide sequences were sequenced per donor among a few hundred genotyped donors of the cohort, with roughly 19% of those sequences being non-productive. Both class I and class II loci were covered by HLA typing, at four-digit resolution. Every discovery cohort repertoire had been produced on one sequencing platform. An early release covering more than 500 HLA-typed donors comprised about 300 gigabases of sequencing data and around 86 million unique TCR sequences. High-throughput TCR immunosequencing, statistical association of individual TCRs with disease status, and machine learning were combined to predict cytomegalovirus infection status. Five DR-DQ haplotypes were treated as single units for association and clustering because of strong linkage in the cohort. An earlier analysis of several hundred of the donors used high-throughput TCR beta sequencing to judge whether each TCR beta V gene segment behaved as functional or pseudogenic. The study aimed to test whether signatures of past pathogen exposure could be identified by cataloging public T cell receptors. In a later genetic analysis, genome-wide SNP genotypes for about three fifths of the 666 donors were used, and that subset was treated as a discovery cohort. Typing coverage varied by locus: roughly 629-640 donors for A, B, C, DRB1 and DQB1; more than 500 for DQA1; about 590 for DPA1; approximately 470 for DPB1. Besides the first cohort of 666 subjects, a separate validation cohort made up of 90 to 150 different subjects was used. A later analysis re-analyzed previously published TCR beta repertoires from 500 to 700 donors and added high-resolution HLA genotyping to study TCR occurrence patterns. Rather than drawing on any new phenotypic data, the later analysis identified candidate immune exposures from TCR beta sequences and the way those sequences occurred across donors.

Study-level results and caveats: A later analysis associated roughly 17,000 TCR beta sequences with specific HLA alleles at a false discovery rate of 0.05. Correlated functional status among segregating V segments might reflect linkage disequilibrium, but an unknown experimental factor could not be ruled out. Compared with equally common non-associated chains, HLA-associated TCR beta chains in a later analysis were more clonally expanded and had lower generation probabilities. Only TCR beta chains were sequenced in this cohort, and the absence of alpha or paired-chain data limited detectable features. In vitro tests confirmed that a few of the cytomegalovirus-associated TCR beta chains recognize cytomegalovirus antigens. Because counts were too low, some 16 rarely observed V segments, including chromosome 9 orphons, were excluded from the earlier analysis of some 590 of the donors. Most TCR sequences were observed very rarely across donors, whereas some public TCRs were present in many individuals. According to a later analysis, TCR association rates differed among HLA loci, with DRB1 alleles showing the most associated TCRs and HLA-C alleles showing the fewest. When HLA alleles, especially DR and DQ, strongly co-occurred, TCR associations were difficult to assign to individual alleles. A cluster of highly shared sequence variants was judged likely to be a technical artifact of the sequencing pipeline. The classifier was reported to diagnose cytomegalovirus status with high specificity and sensitivity in both the original cohort and the validation cohort. The authors suggested that the approach could potentially be extended to other disease states and immunological phenotypes. According to a later genetic analysis, donors in an Asian-associated ancestry cluster had fewer N-insertions in productive TCRs than the roughly 700-donor mean. A later analysis found that most CMV-associated TCR beta chains appeared HLA-restricted, with HLA associations seemingly driven largely by CMV exposure. In a later analysis, several top co-occurrence clusters were reported to appear linked to parvovirus B19, influenza, CMV and Epstein-Barr virus. The study gave a list of under 200 TCR beta chains associated with cytomegalovirus. An earlier analysis of approximately 590 of the donors showed that most TCR beta V segments appeared in productive rearrangements either about 87% or about 30% of the time, which broadly matched IMGT annotations. The 87-base-pair reads could not distinguish some IMGT-functional V segments, including TRBV6-2 and TRBV6-3, so those segments were excluded. In a later genetic analysis, a missense DCLRE1C variant was associated with V-gene and J-gene trimming of TCR beta chains, and the association was replicated in an independent cohort. Because some donors lacked HLA typing at each locus, the association tests relied only on the typed subset. A further reported finding was that TCR beta sequences accurately predicted the HLA-A and HLA-B alleles for most subjects in the first cohort. Presence/absence analyses assumed roughly uniform sequencing depth across donors, an assumption that may not hold. CMV serostatus was the only immune exposure information available for the cohort.

The germline V gene encodes CDR1 MDHEN and CDR2 SYDVKM. The CDR3 holds 13 amino acids from the cysteine to the phenylalanine. Of the read, only the CDR3 DNA is kept; its 39 bases are in frame from base 1. Deletion took 4 bases off V and 6 bases off J, with a span of 13 bases between the germline ends. The library relied on the immunoSEQ multiplex PCR assay. For the multiplex PCR, a mixture combining 60 forward primers for TCR Vbeta segments and 13 reverse primers for TCR Jbeta segments was used. The CDR3 region of rearranged TCR beta genes was amplified from genomic DNA with a multiplex PCR assay. The Illumina HiSeq System was used to sequence the amplified TCR beta libraries as 87-base-pair reads. On the authors' methods: In a later analysis, tens of millions of unique TCR beta chains were counted across the 690 or so repertoires, and roughly 10 million of these chains were shared by at least two donors. A nearest-neighbor algorithm error-corrected the raw reads and collapsed the reads into unique sequences, merging closely related sequences to remove PCR and sequencing errors. CDR3 sequences were aligned to IMGT reference sequences to assign V, D and J gene segments. Each retained sequence needed at least a six-nucleotide match to both a V gene segment and a J gene segment. A rearrangement was called productive if the CDR3 had no stop codons and remained in frame with V and J, and every other rearrangement was called non-productive. CDR3 was defined by IMGT convention, running from the second conserved V-encoded cysteine to the conserved J-encoded phenylalanine. In an earlier analysis of approximately 500 of the donors, sequences lacking an unambiguous match to a single V gene segment were excluded. An earlier analysis of fewer than 650 of the donors classified V segments as functional when productive rearrangements were above 56.7% and as segregating when the standard deviation between donors was above 5%. A statistical classification framework was built for diagnosing cytomegalovirus status from the catalog of TCR beta chain sequences. In a later analysis, TCR nucleotide sequences were compared against IMGT/GENE-DB human TR gene sequences so that V and J genes could be assigned. A later analysis assigned CDR3 sequences and most-parsimonious VDJ recombination scenarios with the TCRdist pipeline. In a later analysis, each TCR beta chain was defined by its CDR3 amino acid sequence together with its V-gene family, and reads without a unique V-gene family were excluded. As a way to deal with suspected cross-contamination and a sequencing artifact, a later analysis dropped nearly 600 nucleotide sequences that were highly shared and had low generation probability. A later analysis calculated a clonal expansion index for each public chain from normalized within-repertoire ranks of inferred template counts. In a later analysis, generation probabilities were computed using a VDJ recombination model fitted to out-of-frame rearrangements, and the results were checked against IGoR. In a later analysis, TCR-TCR, TCR-HLA and TCR-CMV co-occurrence was scored with hypergeometric tests, and a repertoire-size bias correction was applied to TCR pairs. A later analysis estimated false discovery rates by permuting HLA or CMV assignments 20 times. In a later analysis, co-occurring TCRs were grouped using DBSCAN, with TCRdist sequence similarity added in when clustering inside HLA-allele-positive subsets. Repertoires with fewer than 30,000 or more than 120,000 public chains, plus five repertoires with anomalous nucleotide sharing, were excluded from co-occurrence clustering. Drawn from immuneACCESS, this table holds only the in-frame rearrangements with V and J called that TCRdb kept. Clones are partly lost; checked studies trace under half to an unresolved V gene and leave the rest unexplained. V and J calls and clone size are as listed in that table; D and trimming were resolved from the DNA. The sample table records more than 95,000 clones; roughly 85% of these occur just once. The top ten clones comprise about 19% of the sample.

In total, 500 to 700 healthy bone marrow donors made up the cohort. All cohort members were sampled while nominally healthy, although unrecorded immune exposures were likely present. The donor tested CMV seropositive, placing the donor among the roughly 300 seropositive members of the cohort. A peripheral blood sample was provided by each donor, and peripheral blood mononuclear cells were used for TCR beta sequencing. Genomic DNA extraction from the blood cell samples was performed with the Qiagen DNeasy Blood Extraction Kit. The rearrangement joined TRBV28 to TRBJ2-7; tentative D gene TRBD1, with 6 bases matching. Sequenced: PBMCs. This clonotype originated in a man aged 18 to 30 in good health and CMV-seropositive. The bases are TGTGCCAGCAGTTCGGTGACAGGAAGCGAGCAGTACTTC. Its product reads: CASSSVTGSEQYF. With all but the CDR3 taken from the reference TRBV28 and TRBJ2-7 genes, the full variable domain is: DVKVTQSSRYLVKRTGEKVFLECVQDMDHENMFWYRQDPGLGLRLIYFSYDVKMKEKGDIPEGYSVSREKKERFSLILESASTNQTSMYLCASSSVTGSEQYFGPGTRLTVT.